The next 31 T cell receptor beta chains were all read from a single sample in a study of neurological immune-mediated disorders. TCRdb fed the 5' RACE reads into MiXCR, producing one record per CDR3 protein. Of fewer than 40,000 distinct CDR3 sequences in the sample, 4.6% are singletons; the top ten hold about 23%. The sequenced sample consisted of PBMCs. Source of these receptors: a young man in good health.

This clonotype was found many times. The V and J genes are TRBV10-2 and TRBJ1-1, with D perhaps matching TRBD1 (5 bases). Germline CDR1 reads WSHSY; CDR2 reads SAAADI. Trimming stripped 8 bases from V and 0 bases from J, with 16 bases between. CDR3 length: 15 residues. DNA for the CDR3: TGCGCCAGCGGTTACCCGGGGGAGATGAACACTGAAGCTTTCTTT. This translates into CASGYPGEMNTEAFF.

This clonotype was counted at least ten times. The gene calls are TRBV20-1 and TRBJ1-5; tentatively, D is TRBD1 (5 bases). The ends were cut back, 0 bases at V and 4 bases at J, with 10 bases in the middle. The CDR3 length is 14 residues. Germline CDR1 and CDR2: DFQATT and SNEGSKA (reference sequence). Written as DNA, the CDR3 is TGCAGTGCTAGAGAGGACATGTCAAATCAGCCCCAGCATTTT. Protein: CSAREDMSNQPQHF.

This clonotype was counted many times. The chain uses TRBV7-8 and TRBJ1-1, with a weak D call TRBD1 (5 bases). The CDR3 spans 14 residues. Trimming took 4 bases from V and 5 from J, leaving 14 bases between them. The germline V gene has CDR1 SGHVS and CDR2 FQNEAQ. The CDR3 sequence is CASSSRDAWTEAFF. The CDR3 nucleotides are TGTGCCAGCAGCTCCCGGGACGCCTGGACTGAAGCTTTCTTT.

This clonotype was seen at least ten times. The V call is TRBV20-1, the J call TRBJ2-1, with 9 positions matching TRBD2. The CDR3 extends over 15 amino acids. Losses at the gene ends were 4 bases for V and 2 bases for J; bases not matched to a gene: 6. CDR1 and CDR2 from the germline V gene are DFQATT and SNEGSKA (reference sequence). Written as DNA, the CDR3 is TGCAGTGCTACGGTTAGCGGGGGAACCTACAATGAGCAGTTCTTC. This encodes CSATVSGGTYNEQFF.

This clonotype was counted ten times or more. V usage is TRBV7-2 and J usage is TRBJ1-3, with TRBD1 identical over 8 bases. In germline, CDR1 is SGHTA, CDR2 FQGNSA. Unmatched junction bases numbered 5, after V lost 5 bases and J lost 2 bases. The CDR3 runs 15 residues. The DNA of the CDR3 is TGTGCCAGCAGCCCTCAGACAGGGGCTGGAAACACCATATATTTT. Protein: CASSPQTGAGNTIYF.

This clonotype was seen repeatedly, ten times or more. This sequence joins TRBV5-6 and TRBJ2-1, with D tentatively TRBD1 (6 bases). CDR3 length equals 16 residues. Trimming removed 3 bases at V and 0 bases at J, with 13 bases between. Germline values: CDR1 SGHDT, CDR2 YYEEEE. The CDR3 protein is CASSSRGLSSYNEQFF. CDR3 in DNA: TGTGCCAGCAGCTCCAGGGGTCTGAGCTCCTACAATGAGCAGTTCTTC.

Many counts were recorded for this clonotype. The chain links TRBV7-2 to TRBJ2-5; D ambiguous. Looked up from germline, CDR1 is SGHTA and CDR2 is FQGNSA. The CDR3 runs to 14 residues. With 1 base removed from V and 1 base from J, the gap between germline ends came to 7 bases. CDR3 nucleotides: TGTGCCAGCAGCTTAGGGGGTAGCCAAGAGACCCAGTACTTC. Protein: CASSLGGSQETQYF.

This clonotype was seen many times. The chain has TRBV7-8 and TRBJ2-7; either TRBD1 or TRBD2 may fit D (5 bases each). The V end lost 5 bases, the J end lost 5 bases, and 16 bases lay between the germline ends. Looked up from germline, CDR1 is SGHVS and CDR2 is FQNEAQ. The CDR3 sequence is 14 residues long. The CDR3 protein is CASSPRDRPDEQYF. In nucleotides, the CDR3 is TGTGCCAGCAGCCCACGGGACCGGCCCGACGAGCAGTACTTC.

This clonotype occurred many times. The CDR3 here is CASSVGTSGNQETQYF. CDR3 coding DNA: TGTGCCAGCAGCGTTGGGACTAGCGGGAACCAAGAGACCCAGTACTTC. The rearrangement uses TRBV9 and TRBJ2-5; TRBD2 agrees at 13 bases. V was pared by 2 bases and J by 0 bases, with 1 base of the junction left unmatched. CDR1 and CDR2 (germline): SGDLS, YYNGEE. The CDR3 extends over 16 amino acids.

The chain links TRBV27 to TRBJ1-5; no reliable D call. Germline V gives CDR1 MNHEY, CDR2 SMNVEV (reference sequence). The CDR3 consists of 13 residues. In DNA form, the CDR3 reads TGTTCTAGCAGTTTGGGTAGCAATCAGCCCCAGCATTTT. This gives the protein CSSSLGSNQPQHF.

This clonotype was observed many times. CDR3 sequence: CASSQEKLAGTTDTQYF. The CDR3, as DNA: TGTGCCAGCAGCCAAGAAAAACTAGCGGGGACAACAGATACGCAGTATTTT. V gene TRBV3-1 combines with J gene TRBJ2-3; 10 bases fit TRBD2. Germline lookup yields CDR1 LGHDT and CDR2 YNNKEL (reference sequence). Trimming took 0 bases from V and 3 from J; bases not matched to a gene: 6. CDR3 length: 17 amino acids.

This clonotype was detected many times. This chain uses TRBV20-1 with TRBJ2-3, with 7 bases identical to TRBD2. The CDR3 extends over 13 amino acids. In germline, CDR1 is DFQATT, CDR2 SNEGSKA (reference sequence). V trimming: 6 bases; J trimming: 2 bases; junction bases outside the gene matches: 5. CDR3: CSATSGNTDTQYF. The CDR3 region has the DNA TGCAGTGCGACCAGCGGGAACACAGATACGCAGTATTTT.

This clonotype was recorded many times. The chain carries TRBV18 and TRBJ2-2; TRBD1 aligns across 9 bases. Losses at the gene ends were 3 bases for V and 3 bases for J; bases not matched to a gene: 2. The CDR3 totals 15 residues. The V gene's germline CDR1 is KGHSH and CDR2 LQKENI. This CDR3 is CASSPRTGDTGELFF. As DNA, the CDR3 is TGTGCCAGCTCACCGCGGACAGGGGACACCGGGGAGCTGTTTTTT.

In this sample, this clonotype turned up many times. The chain combines TRBV4-2 with TRBJ2-5; D gene unclear. Germline loops: CDR1 LGHNA, CDR2 YNFKEQ. The CDR3 totals 13 residues. V was shortened by 6 bases and J by 1 base, with 9 bases between the two germline ends. The CDR3 DNA reads TGTGCCAGCAGGGCCGGGCTCCAAGAGACCCAGTACTTC. The encoded protein is CASRAGLQETQYF.

This clonotype was observed many times. The rearrangement joins TRBV5-1 to TRBJ1-4; TRBD1 might be the D (5 bases). V was shortened by 4 bases and J by 0 bases, with 10 bases between the two germline ends. Germline CDR1 reads SGHRS; CDR2 reads YFSETQ. The CDR3 has 15 residues. CDR3 bases: TGCGCCAGCAGCGACACAGGCGCAACTAATGAAAAACTGTTTTTT. This encodes CASSDTGATNEKLFF.

This clonotype was seen at least ten times. This sequence joins TRBV5-1 and TRBJ2-7; a possible D gene is TRBD1 (6 bases). V gave up 1 base and J gave up 2 bases, with 28 bases separating them. Germline V gene lookup returns CDR1 SGHRS and CDR2 YFSETQ. This CDR3 spans 20 amino acids. CDR3 loop: CASSLIGLGITPRQAYEQYF. The CDR3 DNA follows: TGCGCCAGCAGCTTGATTGGCCTGGGAATAACGCCCCGACAGGCCTACGAGCAGTACTTC.

This clonotype was detected only a few times. This chain connects TRBV7-9 to TRBJ2-3; 10 bases agree with TRBD2. CDR1 SEHNR and CDR2 FQNEAQ come from the germline V gene (reference sequence). The CDR3 has 16 residues. The ends lost 4 bases at V and 7 bases at J; junction bases unmatched: 11. The CDR3 bases are TGTGCCAGCAGCTACCCTAGCGGGGGAGCGGAGAATACGCAGTATTTT. Translating gives CASSYPSGGAENTQYF.

This clonotype came up many times. The chain combines TRBV10-3 with TRBJ2-1; 7 nucleotides match TRBD1. Germline values: CDR1 ENHRY, CDR2 SYGVKD. The CDR3 spans 15 residues. The V segment lost 2 bases and the J segment 7 bases; nucleotides outside the gene matches: 8. The CDR3 region is CAISEITGVVNEQFF. The DNA of the CDR3 is TGTGCCATCAGTGAGATAACAGGGGTGGTTAATGAGCAGTTCTTC.

This clonotype occurred many times. The rearrangement uses TRBV7-2 and TRBJ1-1; D not resolved. Trimming stripped 2 bases from V and 0 bases from J, with 7 bases between. CDR1 and CDR2 (germline): SGHTA, FQGNSA. The CDR3 totals 14 residues. The CDR3 region is CASSLLALNTEAFF. CDR3 nucleotide sequence: TGTGCCAGCAGCTTACTCGCCTTGAACACTGAAGCTTTCTTT.

Many counts were recorded for this clonotype. This sequence joins TRBV2 and TRBJ1-1; no clear D. The ends were cut back, 7 bases at V and 1 base at J, with 10 bases in the middle. This CDR3 contains 13 residues. Germline CDR1 reads SNHLY; CDR2 reads FYNNEI. CDR3 sequence reads: CASTESENTEAFF. The CDR3 coding sequence is TGTGCCAGCACCGAGAGCGAGAACACTGAAGCTTTCTTT.

This clonotype has at least ten counts. The chain is built from TRBV6-1 and TRBJ2-5, with no clear D. CDR1 is MNHNS, CDR2 SASEGT, per germline. The length of the CDR3 is 12 residues. V dropped 4 bases and J dropped 5 bases, with 8 bases sitting between them. The CDR3 DNA is TGTGCCAGCAGTGTATTTGATGAGACCCAGTACTTC. This codes for CASSVFDETQYF.

This clonotype was picked up many times. The DNA for the CDR3 is TGTGCCAGCAGCCTCTTTAATGAGAACACTGAAGCTTTCTTT. This sequence encodes CASSLFNENTEAFF. This chain uses TRBV3-1 with TRBJ1-1, with D unresolved. This CDR3 region has 14 residues. Germline values: CDR1 LGHDT, CDR2 YNNKEL (reference sequence). V lost 4 bases, J lost 1 base, and 10 bases lay in between. Combining the CDR3 with reference TRBV3-1 and TRBJ1-1 gives the whole variable domain DTAVSQTPKYLVTQMGNDKSIKCEQNLGHDTMYWYKQDSKKFLKIMFSYNNKELIINETVPNRFSPKSPDKAHLNLHINSLELGDSAVYFCASSLFNENTEAFFGQGTRLTVV.

The sample holds many counts of this clonotype. The V gene is TRBV5-1, the J gene TRBJ2-7, with 11 bases identical to TRBD1. The CDR3 length is 16 residues. CDR1 is SGHRS, CDR2 YFSETQ, per germline. With 4 bases clipped from V and 2 bases from J, the junction kept 8 bases outside the gene matches. CDR3 DNA: TGCGCCAGCAGCGTCGTGCCGGGACAGGGGGCCTACGAGCAGTACTTC. This gives the protein CASSVVPGQGAYEQYF.

Concerning this clonotype: Just one base apart from a much larger clone, this may be a read error. The chain recombines TRBV4-2 with TRBJ1-1, with D hard to call. The CDR3 is made up of 13 amino acids. With 10 bases removed from V and 11 bases from J, the gap between germline ends came to 23 bases. Germline CDR1 LGHNA, CDR2 YNFKEQ. The CDR3 loop is CANSPDPSRAAFF. The CDR3, as DNA: TGTGCCAACAGTCCCGACCCCAGTAGAGCGGCTTTCTTT.

The chain is built from TRBV4-1 and TRBJ2-2; 7 bases agree with TRBD2. Per germline, CDR1 MGHRA and CDR2 YSYEKL. There are 14 residues in the CDR3. V trimming: 4 bases; J trimming: 2 bases; junction bases outside the gene matches: 1. DNA for the CDR3: TGCGCCAGCAGCCCGGGACTAAACACCGGGGAGCTGTTTTTT. Protein product: CASSPGLNTGELFF.

This clonotype was seen ten or more times. J is TRBJ1-6 and V is TRBV5-6; TRBD1 is a possible D gene (5 bases). The CDR3 runs 17 residues. CDR1 is SGHDT and CDR2 is YYEEEE in the germline V gene. Trimming cost V 2 bases and J 9 bases, with 21 bases left between them. CDR3 DNA: TGTGCCAGCAGCTTATGGCCTGACGGGGGATGGAGTTCACCCCTCCACTTT. This gives the protein CASSLWPDGGWSSPLHF.

The chain employs TRBV18 and TRBJ2-1; D is ambiguous. The V end was cut by 0 bases, the J end by 5 bases, with 5 bases between. The CDR3 length is 13 residues. Germline V CDR1 and CDR2: KGHSH, LQKENI. The CDR3 DNA reads as TGTGCCAGCTCACCACCTCCAAACAATGAGCAGTTCTTC. It codes for CASSPPPNNEQFF. Full variable domain (remainder filled in from reference TRBV18 and TRBJ2-1): NAGVMQNPRHLVRRRGQEARLRCSPMKGHSHVYWYRQLPEEGLKFMVYLQKENIIDESGMPKERFSAEFPKEGPSILRIQQVVRGDSAAYFCASSPPPNNEQFFGPGTRLTVL.

In its sample, this clonotype was seen many times. The chain employs TRBV5-1 and TRBJ1-2; D gene uncertain. Germline V CDR1 and CDR2: SGHRS, YFSETQ. The CDR3 covers 14 residues. The V and J ends lost 7 bases and 4 bases respectively, with 17 bases between them. The CDR3 bases are TGCGCCAGCGCCGAGGGAGGTCGGGTCTATGGCTACACCTTC. It encodes CASAEGGRVYGYTF. The full variable domain, in which reference TRBV5-1 and TRBJ1-2 provide the parts outside the CDR3, is KAGVTQTPRYLIKTRGQQVTLSCSPISGHRSVSWYQQTPGQGLQFLFEYFSETQRNKGNFPGRFSGRQFSNSRSEMNVSTLELGDSALYLCASAEGGRVYGYTFGSGTRLTVV.

Many counts were recorded for this clonotype. The rearrangement uses TRBV20-1 and TRBJ2-5; TRBD2 agrees at 8 bases. The germline V gene encodes CDR1 DFQATT and CDR2 SNEGSKA (reference sequence). V lost 5 bases, J lost 0 bases, and 8 bases stayed unmatched. The length of the CDR3 is 15 residues. CDR3 nucleotides: TGCAGTGCTGCGAGGGCGGGGGGAAACCAAGAGACCCAGTACTTC. This gives the protein CSAARAGGNQETQYF.

This chain connects TRBV18 to TRBJ2-4; weak D call: TRBD1 (5 bases). Germline loops: CDR1 KGHSH, CDR2 LQKENI. The germline V and J ends were trimmed by 3 bases and 8 bases, with 20 bases remaining between them. The CDR3 contains 16 residues. DNA of the CDR3: TGTGCCAGCTCACCGGAAGGGGCCGGGTTTCTGGACATTCAGTACTTC. This sequence encodes CASSPEGAGFLDIQYF.

This clonotype was picked up many times. This sequence joins TRBV5-1 and TRBJ2-7; D call uncertain. The ends were cut back, 0 bases at V and 0 bases at J, with 7 bases in the middle. This CDR3 is built from 14 residues. The V gene's germline CDR1 is SGHRS and CDR2 YFSETQ. This CDR3 reads CASSLVANSYEQYF. CDR3 bases: TGCGCCAGCAGCTTGGTGGCGAACTCCTACGAGCAGTACTTC.